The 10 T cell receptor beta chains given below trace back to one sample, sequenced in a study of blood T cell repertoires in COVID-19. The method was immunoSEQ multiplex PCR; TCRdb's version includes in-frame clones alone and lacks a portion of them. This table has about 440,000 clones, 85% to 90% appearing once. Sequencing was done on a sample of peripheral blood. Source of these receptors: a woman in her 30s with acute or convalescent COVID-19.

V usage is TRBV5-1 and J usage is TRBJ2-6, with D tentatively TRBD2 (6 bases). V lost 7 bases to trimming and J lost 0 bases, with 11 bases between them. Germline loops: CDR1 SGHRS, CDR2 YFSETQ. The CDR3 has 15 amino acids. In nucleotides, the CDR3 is TGCGCCAGCTCGGGACTTCTCTCTGGGGCCAACGTCCTGACTTTC. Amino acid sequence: CASSGLLSGANVLTF.

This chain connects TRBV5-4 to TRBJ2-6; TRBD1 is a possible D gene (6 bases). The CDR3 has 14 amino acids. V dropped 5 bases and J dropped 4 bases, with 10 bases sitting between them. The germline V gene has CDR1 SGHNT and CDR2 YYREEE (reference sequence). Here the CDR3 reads CASSPGTGANVLTF. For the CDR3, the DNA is TGTGCCAGCAGTCCCGGGACAGGGGCCAACGTCCTGACTTTC.

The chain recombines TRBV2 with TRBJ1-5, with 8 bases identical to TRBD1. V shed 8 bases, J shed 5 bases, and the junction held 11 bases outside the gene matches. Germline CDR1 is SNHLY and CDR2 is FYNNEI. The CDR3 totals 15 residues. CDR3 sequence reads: CASVLTTGDDQPQHF. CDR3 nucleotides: TGTGCCAGCGTTCTTACGACAGGGGATGATCAGCCCCAGCATTTT.

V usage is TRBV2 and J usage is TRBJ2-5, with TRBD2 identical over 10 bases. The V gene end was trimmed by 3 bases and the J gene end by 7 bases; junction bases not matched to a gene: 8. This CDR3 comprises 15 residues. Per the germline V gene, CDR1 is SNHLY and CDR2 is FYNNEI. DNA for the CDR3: TGTGCCAGCAGTGAGGGTAGCGGGAGGCGGGCGACCCAGTACTTC. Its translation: CASSEGSGRRATQYF.

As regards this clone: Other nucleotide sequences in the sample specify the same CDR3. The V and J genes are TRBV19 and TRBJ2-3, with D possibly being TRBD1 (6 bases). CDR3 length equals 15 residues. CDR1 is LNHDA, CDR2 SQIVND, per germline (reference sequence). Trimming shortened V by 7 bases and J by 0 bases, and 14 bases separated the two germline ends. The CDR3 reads CASKSGTLSTDTQYF. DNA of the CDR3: TGTGCCAGTAAGTCCGGGACACTAAGCACAGATACGCAGTATTTT.

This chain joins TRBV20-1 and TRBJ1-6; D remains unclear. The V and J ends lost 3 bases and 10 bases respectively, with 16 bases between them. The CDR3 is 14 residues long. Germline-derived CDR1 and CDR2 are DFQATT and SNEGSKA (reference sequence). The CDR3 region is CSASEPRSRSPLHF. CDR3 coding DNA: TGCAGTGCTAGTGAACCTAGGTCGCGGTCACCCCTCCACTTT.

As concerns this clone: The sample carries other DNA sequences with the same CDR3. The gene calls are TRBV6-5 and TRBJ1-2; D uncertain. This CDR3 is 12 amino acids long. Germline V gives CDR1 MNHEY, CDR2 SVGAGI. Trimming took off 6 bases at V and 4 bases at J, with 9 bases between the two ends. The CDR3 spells CASRTVAYGYTF. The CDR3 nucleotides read TGTGCCAGCAGGACCGTAGCCTATGGCTACACCTTC.

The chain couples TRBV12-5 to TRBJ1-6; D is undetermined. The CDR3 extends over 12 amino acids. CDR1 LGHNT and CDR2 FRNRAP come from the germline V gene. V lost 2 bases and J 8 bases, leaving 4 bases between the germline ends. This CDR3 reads CASGLFDSPLHF. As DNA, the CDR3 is TGTGCTAGTGGTTTGTTCGATTCACCCCTCCACTTT.

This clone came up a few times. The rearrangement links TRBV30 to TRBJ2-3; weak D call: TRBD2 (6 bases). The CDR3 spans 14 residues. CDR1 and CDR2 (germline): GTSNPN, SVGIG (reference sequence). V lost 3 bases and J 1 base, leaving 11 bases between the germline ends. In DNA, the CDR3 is TGTGCCTGGAGCGGGGGTAGGGGCACAGATACGCAGTATTTT. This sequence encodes CAWSGGRGTDTQYF.

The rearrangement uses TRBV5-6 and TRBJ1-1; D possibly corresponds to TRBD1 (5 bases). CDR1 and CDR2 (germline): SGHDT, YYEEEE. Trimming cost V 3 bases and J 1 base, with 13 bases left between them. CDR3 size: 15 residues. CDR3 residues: CASSWGGTRNTEAFF. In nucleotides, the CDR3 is TGTGCCAGCAGCTGGGGGGGGACCCGGAACACTGAAGCTTTCTTT.